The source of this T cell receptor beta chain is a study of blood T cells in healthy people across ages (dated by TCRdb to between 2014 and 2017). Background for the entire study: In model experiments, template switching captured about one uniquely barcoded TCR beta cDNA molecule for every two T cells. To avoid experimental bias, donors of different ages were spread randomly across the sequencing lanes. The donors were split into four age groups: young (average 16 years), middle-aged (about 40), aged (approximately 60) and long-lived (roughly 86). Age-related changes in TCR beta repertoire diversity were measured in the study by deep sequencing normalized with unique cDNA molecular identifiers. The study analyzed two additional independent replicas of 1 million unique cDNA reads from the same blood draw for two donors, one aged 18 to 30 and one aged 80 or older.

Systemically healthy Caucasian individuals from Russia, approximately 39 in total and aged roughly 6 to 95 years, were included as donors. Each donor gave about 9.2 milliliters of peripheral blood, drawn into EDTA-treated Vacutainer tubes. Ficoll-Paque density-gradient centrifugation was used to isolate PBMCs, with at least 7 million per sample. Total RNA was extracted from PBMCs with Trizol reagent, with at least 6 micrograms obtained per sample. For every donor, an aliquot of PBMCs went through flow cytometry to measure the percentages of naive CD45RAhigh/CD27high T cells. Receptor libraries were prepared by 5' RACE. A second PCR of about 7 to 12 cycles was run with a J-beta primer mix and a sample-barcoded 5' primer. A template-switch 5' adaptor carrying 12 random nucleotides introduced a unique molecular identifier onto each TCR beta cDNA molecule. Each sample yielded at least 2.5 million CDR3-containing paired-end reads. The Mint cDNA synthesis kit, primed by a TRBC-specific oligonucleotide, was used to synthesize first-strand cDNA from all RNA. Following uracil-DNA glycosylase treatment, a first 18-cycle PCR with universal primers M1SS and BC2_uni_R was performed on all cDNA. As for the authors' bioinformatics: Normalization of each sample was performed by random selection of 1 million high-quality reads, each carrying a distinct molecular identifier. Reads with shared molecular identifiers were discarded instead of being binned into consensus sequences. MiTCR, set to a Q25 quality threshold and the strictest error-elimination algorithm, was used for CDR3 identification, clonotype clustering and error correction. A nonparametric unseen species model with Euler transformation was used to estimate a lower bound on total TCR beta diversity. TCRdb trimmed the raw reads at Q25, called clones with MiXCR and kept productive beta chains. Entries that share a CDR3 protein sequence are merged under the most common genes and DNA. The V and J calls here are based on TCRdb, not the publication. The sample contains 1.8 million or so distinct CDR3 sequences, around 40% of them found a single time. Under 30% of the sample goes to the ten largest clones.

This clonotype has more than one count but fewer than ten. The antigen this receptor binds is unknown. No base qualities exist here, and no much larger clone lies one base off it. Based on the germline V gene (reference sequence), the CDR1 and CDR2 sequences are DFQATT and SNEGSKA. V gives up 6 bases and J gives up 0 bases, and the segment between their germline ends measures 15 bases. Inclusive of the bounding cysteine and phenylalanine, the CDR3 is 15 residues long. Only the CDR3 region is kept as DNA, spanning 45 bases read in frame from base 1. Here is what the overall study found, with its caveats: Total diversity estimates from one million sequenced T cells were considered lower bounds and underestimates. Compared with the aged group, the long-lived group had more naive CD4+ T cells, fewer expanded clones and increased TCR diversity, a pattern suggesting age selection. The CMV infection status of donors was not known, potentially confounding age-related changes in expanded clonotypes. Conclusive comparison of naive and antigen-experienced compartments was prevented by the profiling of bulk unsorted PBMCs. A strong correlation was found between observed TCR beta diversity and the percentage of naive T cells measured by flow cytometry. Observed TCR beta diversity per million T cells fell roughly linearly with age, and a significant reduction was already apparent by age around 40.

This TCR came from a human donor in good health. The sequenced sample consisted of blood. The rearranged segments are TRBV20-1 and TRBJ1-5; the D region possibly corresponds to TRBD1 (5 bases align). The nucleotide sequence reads TGCAGTGCAATGGGGCAGACTTATAGCAATCAGCCCCAGCATTTT. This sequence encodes CSAMGQTYSNQPQHF.